Reported below is one T cell receptor beta chain. Germline V gene sequence: CDR1 MNHEY, CDR2 SMNVEV (reference sequence). The V end lost 1 base, the J end lost 4 bases, and 5 bases lay between the germline ends. CDR3 length: 13 residues. These data are taken from a study of cytomegalovirus exposure and HLA in healthy donors. Study as a whole: Tens of millions of unique TCRs from HLA-typed donors were held in an early release of data.

PCR amplification relied on 60 Vbeta primers (plus 13 Jbeta primers). Clones were sequenced by immunoSEQ multiplex PCR, and TCRdb holds only the in-frame ones, with some missing. The table lists about 120,000 clones, about 86% of them singletons. This clonotype was sampled from a young woman in good health and CMV-seronegative. Sequencing was done on a sample of PBMCs. The chain uses TRBV27 and TRBJ1-5; D is unresolved. CDR3 residues: CASSLFQNQPQHF. CDR3 DNA sequence: TGTGCCAGCAGTTTATTTCAGAATCAGCCCCAGCATTTT.